This T cell receptor (beta chain) was retrieved from a study of T cells in Graves' hyperthyroidism and ophthalmopathy. Orbital computed tomography and thyroid ultrasound, together with serum TRAb and thyroxine and clinical symptoms, were used for diagnoses. This clonotype was counted many times. The antigen is unknown. RNA transcripts provided the source from which TCR beta CDR3 regions were amplified. First-round RT-PCR targeting the TCR CDR3 was performed with the HTBI primer set. TCRdb re-called the multiplex PCR reads with MiXCR, one entry per CDR3 protein. The sample consists of 300,000 to 400,000 distinct CDR3 sequences, under 25% of them appearing once. Study-wide results and caveats: Patients with ophthalmopathy were separated from those with stable hyperthyroidism by a 13 V-J model.

V gave up 6 bases and J gave up 3 bases, with 11 bases separating them. The CDR3 spans 14 residues. This sequence joins TRBV12-3 or TRBV12-4 and TRBJ1-4; possibly TRBD1 for D (5 bases). This receptor was identified in a woman in her 50s with Graves' hyperthyroidism. The sequencing input was blood. CDR3 amino acids: CASRSLTANEKLFF. DNA of the CDR3: TGTGCCAGCAGATCCCTGACAGCTAATGAAAAACTGTTTTTT.